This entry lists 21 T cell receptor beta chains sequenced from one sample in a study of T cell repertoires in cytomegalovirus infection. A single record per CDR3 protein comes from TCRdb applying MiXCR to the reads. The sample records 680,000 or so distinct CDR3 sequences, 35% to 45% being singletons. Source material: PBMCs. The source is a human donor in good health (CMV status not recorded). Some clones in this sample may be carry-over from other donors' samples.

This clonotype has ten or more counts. This chain's CDR3 is CASSWTGLWSRAKNIQYF. CDR3 DNA sequence: TGTGCCAGCAGCTGGACAGGGTTATGGTCGAGGGCCAAAAACATTCAGTACTTC. The rearrangement uses TRBV7-2 and TRBJ2-4; 8 bases map to TRBD1. Germline CDR1 and CDR2: SGHTA and FQGNSA. The V and J ends lost 4 bases and 1 base, in that order; junction bases with no gene match: 12. CDR3 size: 18 residues.

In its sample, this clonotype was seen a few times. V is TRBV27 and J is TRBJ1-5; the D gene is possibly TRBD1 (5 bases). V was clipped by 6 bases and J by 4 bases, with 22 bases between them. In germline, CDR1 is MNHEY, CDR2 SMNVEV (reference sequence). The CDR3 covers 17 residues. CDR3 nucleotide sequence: TGTGCCAGCAGCCAAAGGGGAGTTCCGCCGATGAATCAGCCCCAGCATTTT. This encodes CASSQRGVPPMNQPQHF.

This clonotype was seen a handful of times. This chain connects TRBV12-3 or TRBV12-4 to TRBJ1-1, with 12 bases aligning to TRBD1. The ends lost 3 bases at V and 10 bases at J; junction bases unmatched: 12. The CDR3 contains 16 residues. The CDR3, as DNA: TGTGCCAGCAGTTTGGCTGGGACAGGGGGCTTACGGCGAGCTTTCTTT. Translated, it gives CASSLAGTGGLRRAFF.

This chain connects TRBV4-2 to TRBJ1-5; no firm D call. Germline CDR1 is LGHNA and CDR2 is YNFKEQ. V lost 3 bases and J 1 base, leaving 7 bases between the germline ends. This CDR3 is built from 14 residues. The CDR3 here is CASSQGESNQPQHF. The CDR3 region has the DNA TGTGCCAGCAGCCAGGGTGAGAGCAATCAGCCCCAGCATTTT.

CDR3 in DNA: TGTGCCAGCAGTGAATGGGGGGCTAACTACGAGCAGTACTTC. It codes for CASSEWGANYEQYF. The V gene is TRBV25-1, the J gene TRBJ2-7; D may be TRBD1 or TRBD2 (6 bases each). Germline V gene sequence: CDR1 MGHDK, CDR2 SYGVNS. The CDR3 has 14 residues. Trimming took off 1 base at V and 3 bases at J, with 10 bases between the two ends.

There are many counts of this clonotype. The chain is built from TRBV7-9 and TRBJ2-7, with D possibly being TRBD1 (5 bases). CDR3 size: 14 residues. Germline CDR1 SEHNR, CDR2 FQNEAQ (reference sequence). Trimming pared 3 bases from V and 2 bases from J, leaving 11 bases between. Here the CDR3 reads CASSFTGEAYEQYF. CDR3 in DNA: TGTGCCAGCAGCTTTACAGGCGAAGCCTACGAGCAGTACTTC.

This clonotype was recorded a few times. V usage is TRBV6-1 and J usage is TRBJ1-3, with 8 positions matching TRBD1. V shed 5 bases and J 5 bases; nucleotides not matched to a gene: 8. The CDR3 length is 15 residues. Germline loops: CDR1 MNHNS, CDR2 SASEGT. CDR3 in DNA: TGTGCCAGCAGTCTCATGGGACAGGCAAGAAACACCATATATTTT. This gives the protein CASSLMGQARNTIYF.

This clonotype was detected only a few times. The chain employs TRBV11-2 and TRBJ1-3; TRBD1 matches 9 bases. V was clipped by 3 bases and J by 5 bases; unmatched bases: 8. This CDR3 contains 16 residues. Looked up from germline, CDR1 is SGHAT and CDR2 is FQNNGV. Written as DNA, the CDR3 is TGTGCCAGCAGCTTCCTAGGGGACAGGGACCGAAACACCATATATTTT. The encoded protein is CASSFLGDRDRNTIYF. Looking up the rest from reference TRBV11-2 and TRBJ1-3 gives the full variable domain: EAGVAQSPRYKIIEKRQSVAFWCNPISGHATLYWYQQILGQGPKLLIQFQNNGVVDDSQLPKDRFSAERLKGVDSTLKIQPAKLEDSAVYLCASSFLGDRDRNTIYFGEGSWLTVV.

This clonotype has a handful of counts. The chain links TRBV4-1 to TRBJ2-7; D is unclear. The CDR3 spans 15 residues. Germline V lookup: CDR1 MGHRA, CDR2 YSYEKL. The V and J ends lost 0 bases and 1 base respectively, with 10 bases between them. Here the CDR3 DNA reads TGCGCCAGCAGCCAAGAAGGCGCAGTATCCTACGAGCAGTACTTC. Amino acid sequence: CASSQEGAVSYEQYF.

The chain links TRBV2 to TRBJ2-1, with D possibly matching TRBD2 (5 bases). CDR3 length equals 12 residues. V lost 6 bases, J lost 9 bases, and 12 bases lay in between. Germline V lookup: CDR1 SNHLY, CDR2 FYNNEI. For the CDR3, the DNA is TGTGCCAGCAGGGTAGCGATCGGTGAGCAGTTCTTC. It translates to CASRVAIGEQFF.

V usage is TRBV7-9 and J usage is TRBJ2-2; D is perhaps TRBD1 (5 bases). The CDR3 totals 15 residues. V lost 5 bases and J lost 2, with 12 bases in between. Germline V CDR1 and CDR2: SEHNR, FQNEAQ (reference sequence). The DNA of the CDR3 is TGTGCCAGCAGCAAAGGACAAGTCAACACCGGGGAGCTGTTTTTT. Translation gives CASSKGQVNTGELFF.

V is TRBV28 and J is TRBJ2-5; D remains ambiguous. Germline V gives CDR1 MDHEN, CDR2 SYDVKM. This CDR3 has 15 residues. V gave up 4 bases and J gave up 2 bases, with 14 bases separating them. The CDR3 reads CASSSSFRSQETQYF. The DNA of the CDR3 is TGTGCCAGCAGTTCCTCCTTTCGCAGTCAAGAGACCCAGTACTTC.

This CDR3 reads CASSSEPIRSYNEQFF. The CDR3 coding sequence is TGTGCCAGCTCTTCCGAACCGATTAGATCCTACAATGAGCAGTTCTTC. The chain carries TRBV6-5 and TRBJ2-1; D is ambiguous. Per the germline V gene, CDR1 is MNHEY and CDR2 is SVGAGI. The CDR3 contains 16 residues. Between the trimmed V and J ends, which lost 8 bases and 1 base, there was a span of 18 bases.

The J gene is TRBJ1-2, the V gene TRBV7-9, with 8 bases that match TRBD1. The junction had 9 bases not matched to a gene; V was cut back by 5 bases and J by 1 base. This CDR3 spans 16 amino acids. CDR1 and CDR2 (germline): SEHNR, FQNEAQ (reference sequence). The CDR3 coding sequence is TGTGCCAGCAGCCCTGAGACAGGGGTTATTAACTATGGCTACACCTTC. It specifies CASSPETGVINYGYTF.

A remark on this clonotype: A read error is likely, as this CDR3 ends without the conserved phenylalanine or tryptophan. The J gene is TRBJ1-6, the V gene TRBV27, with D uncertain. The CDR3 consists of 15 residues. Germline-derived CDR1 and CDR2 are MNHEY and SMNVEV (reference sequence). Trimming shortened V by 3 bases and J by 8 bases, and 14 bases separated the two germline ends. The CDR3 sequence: CASSFSRTGDSPLHG. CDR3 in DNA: TGTGCCAGCAGTTTCTCCCGGACGGGCGATTCACCCCTCCACGGT.

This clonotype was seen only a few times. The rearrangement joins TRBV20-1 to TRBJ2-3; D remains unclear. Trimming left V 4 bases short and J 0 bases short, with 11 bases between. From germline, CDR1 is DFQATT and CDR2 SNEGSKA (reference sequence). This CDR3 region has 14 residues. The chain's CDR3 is CSATPPTSTDTQYF. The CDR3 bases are TGCAGTGCTACCCCCCCAACTAGCACAGATACGCAGTATTTT.

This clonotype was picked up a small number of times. CDR3: CASSDVGQGNYGYTF. The CDR3 DNA reads TGTGCCAGCAGTGATGTCGGACAGGGGAACTATGGCTACACCTTC. This chain connects TRBV6-6 to TRBJ1-2; 9 positions match TRBD1. The germline V gene has CDR1 MNHNY and CDR2 SVGAGI (reference sequence). V trimming: 5 bases; J trimming: 2 bases; junction bases outside the gene matches: 6. This CDR3 is 15 amino acids long.

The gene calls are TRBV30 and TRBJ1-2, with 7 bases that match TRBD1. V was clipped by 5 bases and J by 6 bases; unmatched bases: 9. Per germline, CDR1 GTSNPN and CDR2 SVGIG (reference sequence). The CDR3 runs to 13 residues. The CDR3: CAWGTGAVNGYTF. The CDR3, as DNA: TGTGCCTGGGGAACAGGGGCAGTCAATGGCTACACCTTC. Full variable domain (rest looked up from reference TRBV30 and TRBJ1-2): SQTIHQWPATLVQPVGSPLSLECTVEGTSNPNLYWYRQAAGRGLQLLFYSVGIGQISSEVPQNLSASRPQDRQFILSSKKLLLSDSGFYLCAWGTGAVNGYTFGSGTRLTVV.

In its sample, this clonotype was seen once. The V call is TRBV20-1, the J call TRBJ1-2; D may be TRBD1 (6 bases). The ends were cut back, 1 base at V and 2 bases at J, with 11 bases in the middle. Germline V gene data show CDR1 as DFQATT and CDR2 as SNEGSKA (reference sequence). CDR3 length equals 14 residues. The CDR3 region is CSARATTGNYGYTF. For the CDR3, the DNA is TGCAGTGCTAGAGCTACAACAGGGAACTATGGCTACACCTTC.

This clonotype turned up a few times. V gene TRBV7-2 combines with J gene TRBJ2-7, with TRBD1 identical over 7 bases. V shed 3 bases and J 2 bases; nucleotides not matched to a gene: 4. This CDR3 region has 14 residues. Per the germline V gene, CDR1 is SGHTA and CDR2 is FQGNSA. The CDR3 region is CASSLSQGTYEQYF. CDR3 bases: TGTGCCAGCAGCTTGTCACAGGGGACCTACGAGCAGTACTTC. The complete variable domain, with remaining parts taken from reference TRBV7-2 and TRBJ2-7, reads GAGVSQSPSNKVTEKGKDVELRCDPISGHTALYWYRQSLGQGLEFLIYFQGNSAPDKSGLPSDRFSAERTGGSVSTLTIQRTQQEDSAVYLCASSLSQGTYEQYFGPGTRLTVT.

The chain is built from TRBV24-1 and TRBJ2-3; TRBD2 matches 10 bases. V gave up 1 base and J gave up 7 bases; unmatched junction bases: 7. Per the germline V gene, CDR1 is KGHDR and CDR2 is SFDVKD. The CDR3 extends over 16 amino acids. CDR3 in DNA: TGTGCCACCAGTGATTTCAAAAGCGGGGGGGCTCATACGCAGTATTTT. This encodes CATSDFKSGGAHTQYF.